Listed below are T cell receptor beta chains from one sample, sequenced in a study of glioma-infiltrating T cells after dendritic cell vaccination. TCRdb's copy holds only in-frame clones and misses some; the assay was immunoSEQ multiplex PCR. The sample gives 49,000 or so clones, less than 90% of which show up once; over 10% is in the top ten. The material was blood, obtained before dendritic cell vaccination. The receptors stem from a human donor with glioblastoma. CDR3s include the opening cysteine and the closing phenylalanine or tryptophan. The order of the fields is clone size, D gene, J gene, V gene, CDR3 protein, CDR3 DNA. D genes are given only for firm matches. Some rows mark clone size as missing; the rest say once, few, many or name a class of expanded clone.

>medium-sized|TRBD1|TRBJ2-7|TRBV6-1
CASQGTDTDEQYF
TGTGCCAGCCAGGGGACAGACACGGACGAGCAGTACTTC
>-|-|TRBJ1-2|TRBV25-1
CASSELHRVGYTF
TGTGCCAGCAGTGAACTACACAGGGTCGGCTACACCTTC
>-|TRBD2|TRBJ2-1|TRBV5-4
CASSGGGTSVNEQFF
TGTGCCAGCAGCGGAGGGGGGACTAGCGTTAATGAGCAGTTCTTC
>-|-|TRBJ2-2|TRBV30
CAWSLAGTGELFF
TGTGCCTGGAGTTTGGCGGGCACCGGGGAGCTGTTTTTT
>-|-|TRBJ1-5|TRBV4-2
CASSQVGTGGLSNQPQHF
TGTGCCAGCAGCCAAGTTGGGACGGGAGGACTTAGCAATCAGCCCCAGCATTTT
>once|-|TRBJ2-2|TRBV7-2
CASSPDWANTGELFF
TGTGCCAGCAGCCCGGACTGGGCGAACACCGGGGAGCTGTTTTTT
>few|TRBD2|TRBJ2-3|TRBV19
CASSIAGLDGGTQYF
TGTGCCAGTAGTATAGCCGGACTAGACGGGGGTACGCAGTATTTT
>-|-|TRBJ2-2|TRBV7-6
CASRVGGTDTGELFF
TGTGCCAGCAGGGTGGGAGGAACGGACACCGGGGAGCTGTTTTTT
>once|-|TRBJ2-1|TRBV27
CASSRSWSSYNEQFF
TGTGCCAGCAGTCGAAGTTGGAGCTCCTACAATGAGCAGTTCTTC
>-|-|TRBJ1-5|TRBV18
CASSQQGNQPQHF
TGTGCCAGCTCCCAACAGGGAAATCAGCCCCAGCATTTT
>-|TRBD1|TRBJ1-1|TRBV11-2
CASSLGTGGNTEAFF
TGTGCCAGCAGCCTCGGGACAGGGGGTAACACTGAAGCTTTCTTT
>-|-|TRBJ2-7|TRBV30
CACAVPYEQYF
TGTGCCTGTGCGGTACCCTACGAGCAGTACTTC
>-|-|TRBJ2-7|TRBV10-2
CASSESEGGPRGYEQYF
TGCGCCAGCAGTGAGTCGGAAGGCGGCCCGAGAGGGTACGAGCAGTACTTC
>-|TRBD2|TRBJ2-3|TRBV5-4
CASSGGTSSEDTQYF
TGTGCCAGCAGCGGTGGGACTAGCAGTGAGGATACGCAGTATTTT
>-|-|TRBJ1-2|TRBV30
CAWKKTGGYTF
TGTGCCTGGAAAAAAACAGGAGGCTACACCTTC
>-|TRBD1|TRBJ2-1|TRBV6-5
CASTPGQGYNEQFF
TGTGCCAGCACCCCGGGACAGGGTTACAATGAGCAGTTCTTC
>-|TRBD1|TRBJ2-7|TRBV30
CAWSTGGPYEQYF
TGTGCCTGGAGTACAGGGGGGCCTTACGAGCAGTACTTC
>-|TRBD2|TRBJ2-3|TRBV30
CAWSSGRAGDTQYF
TGTGCCTGGAGCAGCGGGAGGGCGGGTGATACGCAGTATTTT
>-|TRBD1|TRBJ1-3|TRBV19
CASSADRAGGNTIYF
TGTGCCAGTAGTGCGGACAGGGCAGGCGGAAACACCATATATTTT
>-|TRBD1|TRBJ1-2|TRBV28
CASSSPGQANYGYTF
TGTGCCAGCAGCTCCCCGGGACAGGCCAACTATGGCTACACCTTC
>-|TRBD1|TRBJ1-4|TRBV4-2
CASSQELQGRRTGYEKLFF
TGTGCCAGCAGCCAAGAGCTACAGGGGCGCCGGACTGGGTATGAAAAACTGTTTTTT
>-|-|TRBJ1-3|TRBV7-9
CASSLETTRWDTIYF
TGTGCCAGCAGCTTAGAGACTACCAGGTGGGACACCATATATTTT
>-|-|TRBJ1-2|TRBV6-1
CASSEAFRQGYGYTF
TGTGCCAGCAGTGAAGCGTTTAGGCAGGGCTATGGCTACACCTTC
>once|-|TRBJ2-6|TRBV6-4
CASSEMGNSGANVLTF
TGTGCCAGCAGTGAGATGGGCAACTCTGGGGCCAACGTCCTGACTTTC
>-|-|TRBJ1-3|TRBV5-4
CASSHVPRQREGNTIYF
TGTGCCAGCAGCCACGTTCCTAGGCAGAGGGAAGGAAACACCATATATTTT
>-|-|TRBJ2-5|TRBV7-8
CASSLEGAGVETQYF
TGTGCCAGCAGCTTAGAAGGGGCAGGCGTGGAGACCCAGTACTTC
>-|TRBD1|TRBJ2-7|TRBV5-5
CASSQTGVSYEQYF
TGTGCCAGCAGTCAAACAGGGGTTTCCTACGAGCAGTACTTC
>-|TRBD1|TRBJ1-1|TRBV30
CAWCPTGGFSNTEAFF
TGTGCCTGGTGTCCGACAGGGGGGTTTTCGAACACTGAAGCTTTCTTT
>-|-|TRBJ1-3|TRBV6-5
CASSYTGRVSGNTIYF
TGTGCCAGCAGTTACACAGGGCGGGTATCTGGAAACACCATATATTTT
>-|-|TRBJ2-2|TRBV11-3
CASSPRRAGGLFF
TGTGCCAGCAGCCCACGGAGGGCCGGGGGGCTGTTTTTT
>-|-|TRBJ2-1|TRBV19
CASYDRNYNEQFF
TGTGCCAGCTACGACAGGAATTACAATGAGCAGTTCTTC
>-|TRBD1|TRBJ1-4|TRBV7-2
CASSVRGFGEKLFF
TGTGCCAGCAGCGTCAGGGGGTTCGGAGAAAAACTGTTTTTT
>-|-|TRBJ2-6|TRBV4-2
CASAPGGANVLTF
TGTGCCAGCGCCCCGGGTGGGGCCAACGTCCTGACTTTC
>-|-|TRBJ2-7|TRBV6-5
CASTPQGVGSYEQYF
TGTGCCAGCACCCCACAGGGAGTGGGCTCCTACGAGCAGTACTTC
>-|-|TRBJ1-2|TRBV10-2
CASSDGRAPYGYTF
TGCGCCAGCAGTGACGGCAGGGCCCCCTATGGCTACACCTTC
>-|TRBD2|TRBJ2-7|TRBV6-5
CASSHRGLAGYEQYF
TGTGCCAGCAGTCACCGGGGACTAGCAGGCTACGAGCAGTACTTC
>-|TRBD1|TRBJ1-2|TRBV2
CARRAGQGGRLGGYTF
TGTGCCAGAAGGGCGGGACAGGGGGGACGATTAGGCGGCTACACCTTC
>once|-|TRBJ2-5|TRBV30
CAWSPGPGGETQYF
TGTGCCTGGAGTCCAGGGCCCGGAGGGGAGACCCAGTACTTC
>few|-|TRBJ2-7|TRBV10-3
CAISESWVFRGSHEQYF
TGTGCCATCAGTGAGTCGTGGGTCTTCCGAGGGTCCCACGAGCAGTACTTC
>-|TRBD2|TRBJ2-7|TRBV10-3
CAISETTSGGAYEQYF
TGTGCCATCAGTGAGACCACTAGCGGGGGGGCCTACGAGCAGTACTTC
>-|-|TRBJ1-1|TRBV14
CASSQDLGRGRTEAFF
TGTGCCAGCAGCCAAGATCTCGGGAGGGGCAGGACTGAAGCTTTCTTT
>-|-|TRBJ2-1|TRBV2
CASSEGTLGVNEQFF
TGTGCCAGCAGTGAAGGGACCCTCGGGGTCAATGAGCAGTTCTTC
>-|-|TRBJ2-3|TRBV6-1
CASKTYRGTDTQYF
TGTGCCAGCAAAACTTACAGGGGCACAGATACGCAGTATTTT
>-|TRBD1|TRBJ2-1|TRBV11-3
CASSTRDSYNEQFF
TGTGCCAGCAGCACCCGGGACAGCTACAATGAGCAGTTCTTC
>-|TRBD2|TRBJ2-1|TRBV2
CASNKPGLAGGKDEQFF
TGTGCCAGCAACAAGCCGGGACTAGCGGGAGGGAAGGATGAGCAGTTCTTC